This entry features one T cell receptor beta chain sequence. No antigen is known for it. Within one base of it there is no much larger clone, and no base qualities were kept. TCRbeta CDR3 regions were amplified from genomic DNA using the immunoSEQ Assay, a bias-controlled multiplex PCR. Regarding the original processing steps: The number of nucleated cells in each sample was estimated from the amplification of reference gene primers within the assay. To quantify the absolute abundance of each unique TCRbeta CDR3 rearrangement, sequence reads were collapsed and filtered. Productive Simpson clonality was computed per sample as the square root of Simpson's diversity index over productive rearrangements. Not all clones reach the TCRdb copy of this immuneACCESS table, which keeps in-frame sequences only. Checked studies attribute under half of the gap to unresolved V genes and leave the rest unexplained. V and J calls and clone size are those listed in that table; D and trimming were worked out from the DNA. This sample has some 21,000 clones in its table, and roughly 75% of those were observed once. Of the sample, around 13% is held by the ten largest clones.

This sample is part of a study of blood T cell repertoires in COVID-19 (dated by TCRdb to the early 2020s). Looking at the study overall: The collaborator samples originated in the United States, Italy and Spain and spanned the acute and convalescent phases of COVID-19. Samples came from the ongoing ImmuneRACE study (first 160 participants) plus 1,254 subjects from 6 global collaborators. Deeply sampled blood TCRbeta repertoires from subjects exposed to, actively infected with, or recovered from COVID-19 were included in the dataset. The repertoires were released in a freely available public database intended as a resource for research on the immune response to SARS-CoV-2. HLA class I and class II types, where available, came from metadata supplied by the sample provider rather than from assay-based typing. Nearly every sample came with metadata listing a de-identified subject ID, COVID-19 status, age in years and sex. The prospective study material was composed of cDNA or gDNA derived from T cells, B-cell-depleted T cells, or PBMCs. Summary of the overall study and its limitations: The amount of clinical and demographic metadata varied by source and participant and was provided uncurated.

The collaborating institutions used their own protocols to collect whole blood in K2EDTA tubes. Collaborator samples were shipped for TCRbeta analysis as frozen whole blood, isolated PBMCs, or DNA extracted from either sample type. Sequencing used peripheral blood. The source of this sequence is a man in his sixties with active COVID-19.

CDR3 reads: CASSQEDPTNEKLFF. The DNA sequence reads TGCGCCAGCAGCCAGGAGGACCCAACTAATGAAAAACTGTTTTTT. Recombination joined TRBV4-1 with TRBJ1-4, with no confidently assigned D gene. The germline ends are 8 bases apart after V is trimmed by 3 bases and J by 0 bases. Per the germline V gene, MGHRA is the CDR1 and YSYEKL is the CDR2. Reading from cysteine to phenylalanine, the CDR3 counts 15 amino acids. The CDR3 DNA has 45 bases and is translated from base 1.